Presented here are 18 T cell receptor beta chains from one specimen sequenced in a study of T-cell memory formation after mild COVID-19. TCRdb fed the 5' RACE reads into MiXCR, producing one record per CDR3 protein. This sample has hundreds of thousands of distinct CDR3 sequences, with 15% found just once. Sequences were obtained from PBMCs or a T cell subset sorted from them (not recorded which). Every receptor here comes from a man between 18 and 29 years old who had mild COVID-19 (a few samples of this study predate the infection). Cell type and time point are not known.

The chain couples TRBV7-2 to TRBJ2-3, with a weak D call TRBD1 (6 bases). Germline V gives CDR1 SGHTA, CDR2 FQGNSA. The V end lost 6 bases, the J end lost 0 bases, and 13 bases lay between the germline ends. The CDR3 totals 15 residues. The CDR3 reads CASRQDRSSTDTQYF. CDR3 DNA sequence: TGTGCCAGCAGACAAGACAGGTCTAGCACAGATACGCAGTATTTT.

The chain combines TRBV4-3 with TRBJ2-3, with TRBD1 matching over 8 bases. Germline loops: CDR1 LGHNA, CDR2 YSLEER. The CDR3 contains 15 residues. V gave up 0 bases and J gave up 1 base; unmatched junction bases: 0. CDR3 coding DNA: TGCGCCAGCAGCCAAGAGGACAGGGGCACAGATACGCAGTATTTT. Residues: CASSQEDRGTDTQYF.

The J gene is TRBJ2-1, the V gene TRBV5-1; 16 nucleotides agree with TRBD2. CDR1 and CDR2 from the germline V gene are SGHRS and YFSETQ. The length of the CDR3 is 18 residues. V gave up 4 bases and J gave up 5 bases; unmatched junction bases: 9. The CDR3 DNA sequence: TGCGCCAGCAGCGCACCGGGACTAGCGGGGGGGCCCGACAATGAGCAGTTCTTC. It is translated as CASSAPGLAGGPDNEQFF.

This clonotype was counted only a few times. V and J are TRBV27 and TRBJ1-4; 7 positions match TRBD1. CDR3 length: 15 residues. Germline V CDR1 and CDR2: MNHEY, SMNVEV (reference sequence). V shed 8 bases, J shed 8 bases, and the junction held 14 bases outside the gene matches. CDR3 protein: CASGLLQGGLEKLFF. The CDR3 coding sequence is TGTGCCAGCGGTCTTCTGCAGGGGGGGCTGGAAAAACTGTTTTTT.

In this sample, this clonotype turned up a few times. This chain connects TRBV6-2 or TRBV6-3 to TRBJ1-4; 8 bases match TRBD1. The CDR3 has 13 amino acids. J was trimmed by 5 bases and V by 6 bases; bases with no gene match: 2. The V gene's germline CDR1 is MNHEY and CDR2 SVGEGT. This chain's CDR3 is CASRWTGNEKLFF. Written as DNA, the CDR3 is TGTGCCAGCAGGTGGACAGGGAATGAAAAACTGTTTTTT.

The chain carries TRBV4-2 and TRBJ2-1; 7 nucleotides match TRBD2. J was trimmed by 6 bases and V by 5 bases; bases with no gene match: 7. Germline V gene sequence: CDR1 LGHNA, CDR2 YNFKEQ. This CDR3 is 14 amino acids long. In DNA form, the CDR3 reads TGTGCCAGCAGCTCAGCGGGGTGGGGCAATGAGCAGTTCTTC. Protein: CASSSAGWGNEQFF.

The V call is TRBV9, the J call TRBJ1-3; D is ambiguous. V was clipped by 0 bases and J by 6 bases, with 16 bases between them. The germline gives CDR1 SGDLS, CDR2 YYNGEE. The CDR3 extends over 16 amino acids. The CDR3 DNA sequence: TGTGCCAGCAGCGTAGGATCGGCAGCGCACCAAAACACCATATATTTT. It yields the protein CASSVGSAAHQNTIYF.

This clonotype was picked up many times. The rearrangement uses TRBV9 and TRBJ2-1, with TRBD1 matching over 9 bases. The CDR3 sequence is 14 residues long. In germline, CDR1 is SGDLS, CDR2 YYNGEE. V was pared by 6 bases and J by 6 bases, with 7 bases of the junction left unmatched. DNA for the CDR3: TGTGCCAGCACGACAGGGGGGGCTACCAATGAGCAGTTCTTC. As protein: CASTTGGATNEQFF.

This chain uses TRBV7-9 with TRBJ2-7; 7 bases are shared with TRBD2. Germline trimming cut 1 base from V and 5 bases from J; bases unmatched to any gene: 8. This CDR3 region has 15 residues. The germline CDR1 and CDR2 sequences are SEHNR and FQNEAQ (reference sequence). The CDR3 sequence: CASSLVPAGNDEQYF. CDR3 in DNA: TGTGCCAGCAGCTTAGTTCCAGCGGGGAACGACGAGCAGTACTTC.

The V call is TRBV3-1, the J call TRBJ1-2; 8 nucleotides match TRBD1. Germline CDR1 LGHDT, CDR2 YNNKEL (reference sequence). Trimming took 0 bases from V and 6 from J; bases not matched to a gene: 9. This CDR3 is built from 16 residues. The CDR3 sequence: CASSQESLLGQDGYTF. DNA of the CDR3: TGTGCCAGCAGCCAAGAGTCTCTTTTGGGACAGGATGGCTACACCTTC.

In this sample, this clonotype turned up a few times. The chain combines TRBV12-3 or TRBV12-4 with TRBJ1-3; 10 positions match TRBD1. With 6 bases clipped from V and 8 bases from J, the junction kept 4 bases outside the gene matches. The CDR3 has 13 amino acids. The CDR3 is CASRTTGGDTIYF. The CDR3 DNA follows: TGTGCCAGCAGGACGACAGGGGGCGACACCATATATTTT.

The chain carries TRBV11-2 and TRBJ2-5, with D perhaps matching TRBD1 (8 bases). Per germline, CDR1 SGHAT and CDR2 FQNNGV. V dropped 3 bases and J dropped 5 bases, with 13 bases sitting between them. CDR3 length equals 14 residues. The CDR3 DNA sequence: TGTGCCAGCAGCTTCGGACAGGGAGGGGAGACCCAGTACTTC. Translation: CASSFGQGGETQYF.

This clonotype appeared a few times. The rearrangement links TRBV5-1 to TRBJ2-3, with 7 nucleotides matching TRBD2. The germline V gene has CDR1 SGHRS and CDR2 YFSETQ. The V and J ends lost 5 bases and 6 bases, in that order; junction bases with no gene match: 12. CDR3 length: 15 residues. CDR3 sequence: CASRPPTGRADTQYF. The CDR3 DNA follows: TGCGCCAGCAGACCCCCTACGGGGAGGGCCGATACGCAGTATTTT.

This chain connects TRBV10-1 to TRBJ2-1, with 11 bases matching TRBD1. V shed 0 bases, J shed 8 bases, and the junction held 6 bases outside the gene matches. Germline V gene sequence: CDR1 WNHNN, CDR2 SYGVQD (reference sequence). The CDR3 consists of 16 residues. The CDR3 reads CASSESWTGGADEQFF. The DNA of the CDR3 is TGCGCCAGCAGTGAGTCGTGGACAGGGGGCGCGGATGAGCAGTTCTTC.

The chain carries TRBV18 and TRBJ1-4, with D maybe TRBD1 (5 bases). Looked up from germline, CDR1 is KGHSH and CDR2 is LQKENI. Trimming shortened V by 2 bases and J by 8 bases, and 9 bases separated the two germline ends. This CDR3 comprises 13 residues. CDR3 region: CASSPRGLEKLFF. The CDR3 DNA follows: TGTGCCAGCTCACCAAGGGGACTGGAAAAACTGTTTTTT. The entire variable domain, with the rest obtained from reference TRBV18 and TRBJ1-4, is as follows: NAGVMQNPRHLVRRRGQEARLRCSPMKGHSHVYWYRQLPEEGLKFMVYLQKENIIDESGMPKERFSAEFPKEGPSILRIQQVVRGDSAAYFCASSPRGLEKLFFGSGTQLSVL.

The rearrangement links TRBV15 to TRBJ2-6; no clear D. This CDR3 region has 13 residues. Germline CDR1 reads LNHNV; CDR2 reads YYDKDF (reference sequence). V lost 8 bases, J lost 0 bases, and 5 bases lay in between. The CDR3 nucleotides read TGTGCCACCCTGGACTCTGGGGCCAACGTCCTGACTTTC. Encoded protein: CATLDSGANVLTF.

This clonotype has only a few counts. The J gene is TRBJ2-5, the V gene TRBV7-9; a weak D match, TRBD2 (6 bases). Trimming left V 5 bases short and J 4 bases short, with 20 bases between. CDR3 length equals 16 residues. Per the germline V gene, CDR1 is SEHNR and CDR2 is FQNEAQ (reference sequence). CDR3 sequence (DNA): TGTGCCAGCAGCCTCCATCTTGGAGGGCCGGGAGAGACCCAGTACTTC. It encodes CASSLHLGGPGETQYF.

This clonotype has only a few counts. The chain is built from TRBV7-2 and TRBJ1-2; no reliable D call. This CDR3 has 17 residues. The germline CDR1 and CDR2 sequences are SGHTA and FQGNSA. Deletions cut 3 bases from V and 6 bases from J, with 23 bases between. Here the CDR3 DNA reads TGTGCCAGCAGCTTCTGGGGAGGAGTTGGTGACTCCGATGGCTACACCTTC. Its protein product is CASSFWGGVGDSDGYTF.